The rows below give T cell receptor beta chains drawn from one sample of a study of lymphopenia after photon versus proton radiotherapy. Sequenced by immunoSEQ multiplex PCR; TCRdb stores in-frame clones only, minus some. The sample comprises roughly 22,000 clones, 82% of which are singletons, and 21% rests with the top ten. Source: peripheral blood, taken from a patient treated with proton-based radiotherapy. The receptor set was obtained from an older woman with pancreatic cancer. Both conserved end residues are part of each CDR3. A D gene is named only where the DNA matches it firmly. Only some rows state a clone size, as once, few, many or a class for expanded clones.

>TRBD1|NA|TRBV5-1|TRBJ2-5
CASSLVGQAETQYF
TGCGCCAGCAGCTTGGTCGGACAGGCCGAGACCCAGTACTTC
>NA|NA|TRBV7-3|TRBJ2-1
CASSSGLAYNEQFF
TGTGCCAGCAGCTCCGGACTGGCGTACAATGAGCAGTTCTTC
>TRBD1|NA|TRBV5-1|TRBJ1-2
CASSLAEGAHGYTF
TGCGCCAGCAGCTTGGCAGAGGGGGCGCATGGCTACACCTTC
>NA|few|TRBV9|TRBJ1-3
CASSVAGGSSGNTIYF
TGTGCCAGCAGCGTAGCGGGAGGGTCCTCTGGAAACACCATATATTTT
>TRBD2|NA|TRBV19|TRBJ2-3
CASIPSGAGGYYTDTQYF
TGTGCCAGTATTCCTTCAGGAGCGGGGGGCTACTACACAGATACGCAGTATTTT
>TRBD2|NA|TRBV4-2|TRBJ2-1
CASSQAGTSGRNEQFF
TGTGCCAGCAGCCAGGCCGGGACTAGCGGACGCAATGAGCAGTTCTTC
>NA|NA|TRBV14|TRBJ1-1
CASSQARDQVAFF
TGTGCCAGCAGCCAGGCCAGGGACCAGGTGGCTTTCTTT
>NA|NA|TRBV5-1|TRBJ2-2
CASSPTTGVTGELFF
TGCGCCAGCAGCCCGACGACGGGAGTCACCGGGGAGCTGTTTTTT
>TRBD1|NA|TRBV7-9|TRBJ1-4
CASSYRDSNEKLFF
TGTGCCAGCAGCTACCGGGACAGTAATGAAAAACTGTTTTTT
>TRBD1|few|TRBV15|TRBJ1-2
CATSPQTGLYGYTF
TGTGCCACCAGCCCGCAGACAGGGCTCTATGGCTACACCTTC
>TRBD1|few|TRBV14|TRBJ1-3
CASSRSTGGSGNTIYF
TGTGCCAGCAGCCGCTCGACAGGGGGCTCTGGAAACACCATATATTTT
>TRBD2|few|TRBV7-2|TRBJ2-1
CAVRLAGVIEQFF
TGTGCCGTAAGACTAGCGGGAGTTATTGAGCAGTTCTTC
>TRBD2|NA|TRBV6-5|TRBJ2-3
CASTELAGTDTQYF
TGTGCCAGCACCGAACTAGCGGGCACAGATACGCAGTATTTT
>NA|NA|TRBV27|TRBJ2-1
CASSSHRDWKSNEQFF
TGTGCCAGCAGTTCCCACCGGGACTGGAAATCAAACGAGCAGTTCTTC
>NA|NA|TRBV4-3|TRBJ2-3
CASSMGRGAYTDTQYF
TGCGCCAGCAGTATGGGTCGCGGAGCCTACACAGATACGCAGTATTTT
>NA|NA|TRBV5-4|TRBJ1-2
CASREGLNYGYTF
TGTGCCAGCAGAGAGGGGTTAAACTATGGCTACACCTTC
>NA|once|TRBV28|TRBJ1-6
CASSETRAALGSPLHF
TGTGCCAGCAGTGAAACCAGGGCAGCCTTAGGTTCACCCCTCCACTTT
>NA|NA|TRBV29-1|TRBJ1-2
CSVSVDYGYTF
TGCAGCGTAAGTGTGGACTATGGCTACACCTTC
>NA|once|TRBV7-2|TRBJ2-5
CASSRTPPGTQYF
TGTGCCAGCAGCCGGACCCCCCCGGGGACCCAGTACTTC
>NA|NA|TRBV7-9|TRBJ1-2
CASSFQGGSYGYTF
TGTGCCAGCAGCTTCCAGGGTGGGTCCTATGGCTACACCTTC
>NA|NA|TRBV6-1|TRBJ2-2
CASRDSSNTGELFF
TGTGCCAGCAGGGACAGCTCGAACACCGGGGAGCTGTTTTTT
>NA|NA|TRBV11-1|TRBJ2-3
CASSLASGGGGSNTQYF
TGTGCCAGCAGCTTAGCGTCCGGGGGAGGGGGCTCGAATACGCAGTATTTT
>NA|NA|TRBV6-5|TRBJ1-1
CASIGGNTEAFF
TGTGCCAGCATTGGAGGAAACACTGAAGCTTTCTTT
>NA|NA|TRBV18|TRBJ1-6
CASSPQGLSYNSPLHF
TGTGCCAGCTCACCGCAGGGTCTCTCCTATAATTCACCCCTCCACTTT
>TRBD1|NA|TRBV7-2|TRBJ2-1
CASSPQGVGSYNEQFF
TGTGCCAGCAGCCCTCAGGGGGTGGGGTCTTACAATGAGCAGTTCTTC
>NA|once|TRBV27|TRBJ1-1
CASSPRGYTEAFF
TGTGCCAGCAGTCCCAGGGGATACACTGAAGCTTTCTTT
>NA|NA|TRBV19|TRBJ1-1
CASSITLNTEAFF
TGTGCCAGTAGTATTACCCTCAACACTGAAGCTTTCTTT
>NA|NA|TRBV30|TRBJ1-2
CAWSTSRGYTF
TGTGCCTGGAGTACCTCACGAGGCTACACCTTC
>NA|NA|TRBV9|TRBJ2-1
CASSGSGPGVTSSYNEQFF
TGTGCCAGCAGCGGTAGTGGACCAGGGGTCACGAGCTCCTACAATGAGCAGTTCTTC
>NA|NA|TRBV2|TRBJ2-2
CASSPTGLNTGELFF
TGTGCCAGCAGCCCCACAGGGCTCAACACCGGGGAGCTGTTTTTT
>TRBD1|few|TRBV28|TRBJ2-5
CASSLWSRGLETQYF
TGTGCCAGCAGTTTATGGAGCAGGGGGCTGGAGACCCAGTACTTC
>TRBD2|NA|TRBV27|TRBJ2-7
CASSLTSRYYEQYF
TGTGCCAGCAGTTTGACTAGCAGATACTACGAGCAGTACTTC
>TRBD2|NA|TRBV7-2|TRBJ2-5
CASSLGLGLAGGVQETQYF
TGTGCCAGCAGCTTGGGGCTGGGACTAGCGGGAGGGGTCCAAGAGACCCAGTACTTC
>TRBD2|NA|TRBV4-1|TRBJ2-3
CASSQGVVAGVLDTQYF
TGCGCCAGCAGCCAAGGGGTGGTAGCGGGAGTTCTAGATACGCAGTATTTT
>TRBD2|NA|TRBV28|TRBJ2-3
CASSLSTSGRVDTQYF
TGTGCCAGCAGTTTATCAACTAGCGGGAGGGTAGATACGCAGTATTTT
>NA|NA|TRBV5-4|TRBJ1-3
CASSMEGRGSGNTIYF
TGTGCCAGCAGTATGGAGGGGAGAGGCTCTGGAAACACCATATATTTT
>TRBD2|once|TRBV7-2|TRBJ2-7
CASSAGLAVSSYEQYF
TGTGCCAGCAGCGCGGGACTAGCGGTTAGCTCCTACGAGCAGTACTTC
>NA|NA|TRBV20-1|TRBJ2-1
CSASREYEQFF
TGCAGTGCTAGTAGGGAGTATGAGCAGTTCTTC
>NA|NA|TRBV23-1|TRBJ1-6
CASSQGMKPLHF
TGCGCCAGCAGTCAAGGTATGAAACCCCTCCACTTT
>NA|NA|TRBV10-2|TRBJ2-5
CASSESGEIQETQYF
TGCGCCAGCAGTGAAAGCGGAGAAATACAAGAGACCCAGTACTTC
>NA|NA|TRBV11-2|TRBJ1-5
CASSFGGDAQPQHF
TGTGCCAGCAGCTTTGGTGGTGACGCCCAGCCCCAGCATTTT
>NA|NA|TRBV6-5|TRBJ1-1
CASSYGPNTEAFF
TGTGCCAGCAGTTACGGGCCGAACACTGAAGCTTTCTTT
>NA|NA|TRBV7-9|TRBJ1-2
CASSFPQTANGYTF
TGTGCCAGCAGCTTTCCCCAGACGGCAAATGGCTACACCTTC
>NA|once|TRBV6-1|TRBJ1-2
CASSVPGWDYGYTF
TGTGCCAGCAGTGTACCGGGTTGGGACTATGGCTACACCTTC
>TRBD1|few|TRBV19|TRBJ2-2
CASSGTVNTGELFF
TGTGCCAGTAGTGGGACAGTGAACACCGGGGAGCTGTTTTTT
>TRBD2|few|TRBV5-1|TRBJ2-5
CASSLEGGGNQETQYF
TGCGCCAGCAGCTTGGAAGGCGGGGGAAACCAAGAGACCCAGTACTTC
>NA|NA|TRBV2|TRBJ1-2
CASSEEGLGYGYTF
TGTGCCAGCAGTGAAGAAGGACTTGGCTATGGCTACACCTTC
>TRBD1|once|TRBV7-2|TRBJ2-1
CASTLRRDRAYNEQFF
TGTGCCAGCACCTTGCGGCGGGACAGGGCCTACAATGAGCAGTTCTTC
>TRBD1|once|TRBV19|TRBJ1-2
CASNLDRGSYGYTF
TGTGCCAGTAACCTGGACAGGGGATCCTATGGCTACACCTTC
>NA|NA|TRBV2|TRBJ2-7
CATSWLADSYEQYF
TGTGCCACCTCGTGGTTAGCGGACTCCTACGAGCAGTACTTC
>TRBD1|NA|TRBV4-2|TRBJ1-6
CASSLYGQGANSPLHF
TGTGCCAGCAGCCTTTACGGACAGGGGGCAAATTCACCCCTCCACTTT
>NA|once|TRBV28|TRBJ1-5
CASSYRANQPQHF
TGTGCCAGCAGTTACAGGGCGAATCAGCCCCAGCATTTT
>TRBD2|NA|TRBV7-2|TRBJ2-7
CASSLVSMASGRGGEQYF
TGTGCCAGCAGCTTAGTCTCCATGGCTAGCGGGAGGGGAGGCGAGCAGTACTTC
>NA|NA|TRBV11-3|TRBJ1-1
CASKGGSSEAFF
TGTGCCAGCAAGGGGGGGAGCTCTGAAGCTTTCTTT
>NA|NA|TRBV30|TRBJ2-1
CAWRGNRVVRYNEQFF
TGTGCCTGGAGGGGAAACAGGGTAGTAAGGTACAATGAGCAGTTCTTC
>TRBD1|NA|TRBV5-1|TRBJ1-4
CASSPTTGGRTNEKLFF
TGCGCCAGCAGCCCGACGACAGGGGGGAGGACTAATGAAAAACTGTTTTTT
>TRBD1|NA|TRBV19|TRBJ1-5
CASSSRDRGTDSNQPQHF
TGTGCCAGTAGTAGCCGGGACAGGGGAACAGATAGCAATCAGCCCCAGCATTTT
>TRBD2|once|TRBV12-5|TRBJ2-1
CASGPPRTSGLNEQFF
TGTGCTAGTGGTCCCCCGAGGACTAGCGGTCTTAATGAGCAGTTCTTC
>TRBD2|NA|TRBV29-1|TRBJ2-2
CSVLPRGGGDTGELFF
TGCAGCGTACTCCCTCGAGGCGGGGGGGACACCGGGGAGCTGTTTTTT
>TRBD1|NA|TRBV7-2|TRBJ2-1
CASSLDNRGLNEQFF
TGTGCCAGCAGCTTAGACAACAGGGGGCTGAATGAGCAGTTCTTC